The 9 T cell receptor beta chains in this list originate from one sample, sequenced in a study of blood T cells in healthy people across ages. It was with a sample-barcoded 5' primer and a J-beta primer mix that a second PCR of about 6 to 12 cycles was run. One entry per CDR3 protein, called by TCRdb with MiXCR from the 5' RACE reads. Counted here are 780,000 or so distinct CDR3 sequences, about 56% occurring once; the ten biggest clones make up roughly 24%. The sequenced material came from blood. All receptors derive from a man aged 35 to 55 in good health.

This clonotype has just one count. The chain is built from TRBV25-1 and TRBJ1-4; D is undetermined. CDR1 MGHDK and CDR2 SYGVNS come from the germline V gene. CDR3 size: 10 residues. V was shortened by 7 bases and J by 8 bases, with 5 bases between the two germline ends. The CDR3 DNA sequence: TGTGCCAGCATAGGGGAAAAACTGTTTTTT. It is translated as CASIGEKLFF.

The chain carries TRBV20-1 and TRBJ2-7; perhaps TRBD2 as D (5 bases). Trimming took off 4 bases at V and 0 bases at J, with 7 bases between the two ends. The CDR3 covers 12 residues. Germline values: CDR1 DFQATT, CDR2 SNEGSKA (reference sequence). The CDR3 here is CSATGVSYEQYF. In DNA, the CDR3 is TGCAGTGCTACCGGGGTCTCCTACGAGCAGTACTTC.

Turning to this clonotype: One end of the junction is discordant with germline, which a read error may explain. CDR3: CASSIRLAANTGKLFF. CDR3 DNA sequence: TGCGCCAGCAGCATACGACTAGCGGCGAACACCGGGAAGCTGTTTTTT. The chain uses TRBV5-1 and TRBJ2-2; 9 bases line up with TRBD2. CDR3 length: 16 residues. The germline gives CDR1 SGHRS, CDR2 YFSETQ.

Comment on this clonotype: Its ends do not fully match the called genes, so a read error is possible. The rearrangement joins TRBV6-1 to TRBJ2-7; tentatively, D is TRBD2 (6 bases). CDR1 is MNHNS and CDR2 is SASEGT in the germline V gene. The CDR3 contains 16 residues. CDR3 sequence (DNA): TGCGCCAGCAGTGAACAGATAGCGGTTAGCTCCTACGAGCAGTACTTC. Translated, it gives CASSEQIAVSSYEQYF.

The CDR3 here is CSVSGGGSYNEQFF. In DNA, the CDR3 is TGCAGCGTTTCTGGAGGGGGCTCCTACAATGAGCAGTTCTTC. The genes are TRBV29-1 and TRBJ2-1, with D possibly called TRBD1 or TRBD2 (6 bases each). The germline V gene has CDR1 SQVTM and CDR2 ANQGSEA. The CDR3 is 14 amino acids. V lost 5 bases to trimming and J lost 0 bases, with 11 bases between them.

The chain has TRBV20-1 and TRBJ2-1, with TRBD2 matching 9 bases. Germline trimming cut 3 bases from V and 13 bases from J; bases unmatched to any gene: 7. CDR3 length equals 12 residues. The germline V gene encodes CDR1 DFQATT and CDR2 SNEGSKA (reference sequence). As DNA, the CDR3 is TGCAGTGCTAGGGGTAGCGGGAGTAATCAGTTCTTC. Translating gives CSARGSGSNQFF.

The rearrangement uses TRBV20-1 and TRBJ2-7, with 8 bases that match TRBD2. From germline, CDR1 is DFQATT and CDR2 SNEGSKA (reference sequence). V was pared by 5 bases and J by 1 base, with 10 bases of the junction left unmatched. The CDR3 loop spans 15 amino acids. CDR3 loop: CSADGGLAGSYEQYF. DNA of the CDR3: TGCAGTGCTGACGGGGGGCTAGCGGGTTCCTACGAGCAGTACTTC.

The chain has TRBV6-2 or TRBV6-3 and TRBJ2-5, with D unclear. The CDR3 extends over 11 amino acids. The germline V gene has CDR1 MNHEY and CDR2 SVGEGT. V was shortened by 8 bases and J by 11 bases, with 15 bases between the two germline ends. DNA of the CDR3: TGTGCCAGCCTCCAAGAACATGAGCAGTACTTC. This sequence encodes CASLQEHEQYF.

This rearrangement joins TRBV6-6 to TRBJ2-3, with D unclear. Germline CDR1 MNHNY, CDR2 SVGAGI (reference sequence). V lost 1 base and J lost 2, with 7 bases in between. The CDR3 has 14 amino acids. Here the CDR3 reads CASSYLSLTDTQYF. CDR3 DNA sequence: TGTGCCAGCAGTTACTTGTCCCTCACAGATACGCAGTATTTT.